These T cell receptor beta chains were read from a single sample in a study of T cell responses to AZD1222 COVID-19 vaccine. TCRdb keeps only in-frame clones here, not all; method: immunoSEQ multiplex PCR. The data contain tens of thousands of clones, about 90% of them singletons. Sequencing was performed on peripheral blood, taken on day 0 of MenACWY control vaccination. These receptors were collected from an adult in good health. Both conserved end residues are part of each CDR3. The order of the fields is clone size, V gene, D gene, J gene, CDR3 protein, CDR3 DNA. A D gene is named only where the DNA matches it firmly. Some rows mark clone size as missing; the rest say once, few, many or name a class of expanded clone.

NA	TRBV7-9	NA	TRBJ1-2	CASSLGVNYGYTF	TGTGCCAGCAGCCTAGGGGTAAACTATGGCTACACCTTC
once	TRBV12-3/TRBV12-4	NA	TRBJ1-4	CASSRVLYEKLFF	TGTGCCAGCAGCCGGGTCCTTTATGAAAAACTGTTTTTT
NA	TRBV7-2	NA	TRBJ1-1	CASSSGAFTEAFF	TGTGCCAGCAGCTCCGGGGCTTTCACTGAAGCTTTCTTT
NA	TRBV15	NA	TRBJ2-3	CATSPAGDTQYF	TGTGCCACCTCGCCCGCTGGAGATACGCAGTATTTT
NA	TRBV21-1	NA	TRBJ2-5	CASSKVCSGTSGPETQYF	TGTGCCAGCAGCAAAGTATGCTCCGGGACTAGTGGACCGGAGACCCAGTACTTC
once	TRBV27	NA	TRBJ1-4	CARLPRAGDEKLFF	TGTGCCAGACTTCCCAGGGCCGGGGATGAAAAACTGTTTTTT
NA	TRBV12-5	NA	TRBJ2-7	CASGLGPGSYEQYF	TGTGCTAGTGGTTTGGGGCCGGGCTCCTACGAGCAGTACTTC
NA	TRBV5-1	NA	TRBJ2-7	CASSLDRMAYEQYF	TGCGCCAGCAGCTTGGACAGGATGGCCTACGAGCAGTACTTC
NA	TRBV28	TRBD1	TRBJ1-5	CASSDRGNQPQHF	TGTGCCAGCTCGGACAGGGGGAACCAGCCCCAGCATTTT
once	TRBV5-1	TRBD2	TRBJ2-1	CASSWGTREEQFF	TGCGCCAGCAGCTGGGGGACTAGGGAGGAGCAGTTCTTC
NA	TRBV14	TRBD1	TRBJ2-2	CASSQTGGLTGELFF	TGTGCCAGCAGCCAAACAGGGGGTCTAACCGGGGAGCTGTTTTTT
NA	TRBV6-5	TRBD1	TRBJ2-3	CASRGQSTDTQYF	TGTGCCAGCAGGGGACAGAGCACAGATACGCAGTATTTT
NA	TRBV4-3	TRBD2	TRBJ2-1	CASSQVPAGMDEQFF	TGCGCCAGCAGCCAAGTCCCAGCGGGAATGGATGAGCAGTTCTTC
NA	TRBV30	NA	TRBJ1-2	CAWSWDGFNPNYGYTF	TGTGCCTGGAGCTGGGACGGGTTCAATCCTAACTATGGCTACACCTTC
NA	TRBV19	NA	TRBJ1-1	CASSKNTEAFF	TGTGCCAGTAGTAAGAACACTGAAGCTTTCTTT
NA	TRBV19	NA	TRBJ1-6	CASHPGRNNSPLHF	TGTGCCAGTCATCCGGGACGGAATAATTCACCCCTCCACTTT
NA	TRBV7-6	NA	TRBJ2-1	CASRTGGDNEQFF	TGTGCCAGCAGAACAGGTGGGGACAATGAGCAGTTCTTC
NA	TRBV5-1	TRBD2	TRBJ2-7	CASSSGSMGYEQYF	TGCGCCAGCAGTAGCGGGTCTATGGGCTACGAGCAGTACTTC
NA	TRBV7-2	NA	TRBJ1-2	CASSPSIGYTF	TGTGCCAGCAGCCCCTCTATTGGCTACACCTTC
once	TRBV27	NA	TRBJ2-7	CASSLGLYSYEQYF	TGTGCCAGCAGTTTAGGGCTGTACAGCTACGAGCAGTACTTC
once	TRBV7-9	NA	TRBJ2-5	CASSTDPRAPETQYF	TGTGCCAGCAGCACAGATCCTAGGGCTCCAGAGACCCAGTACTTC
NA	TRBV25-1	NA	TRBJ1-1	CASSVSVNTEAFF	TGTGCCAGCAGTGTATCCGTGAACACTGAAGCTTTCTTT
once	TRBV28	TRBD2	TRBJ2-1	CASSPSGGVAWFF	TGTGCCAGCAGTCCGTCGGGGGGGGTTGCATGGTTCTTC
few	TRBV4-3	TRBD1	TRBJ1-1	CASSHGTANTEAFF	TGCGCCAGCAGCCACGGGACAGCCAACACTGAAGCTTTCTTT
NA	TRBV11-2	TRBD2	TRBJ2-7	CASSLYGTSGYEQYF	TGTGCCAGCAGCTTATATGGGACTAGCGGCTACGAGCAGTACTTC
NA	TRBV25-1	NA	TRBJ2-7	CASSELGEQYF	TGTGCCAGCAGTGAATTAGGAGAGCAGTACTTC
NA	TRBV5-1	NA	TRBJ2-1	CASSLDSFSSYNEQFF	TGCGCCAGCAGCCTGGATAGCTTTAGCTCCTACAATGAGCAGTTCTTC
NA	TRBV11-2	TRBD1	TRBJ1-4	CASSPSRQGFGEKLFF	TGTGCCAGCAGCCCGTCCCGACAGGGCTTCGGAGAAAAACTGTTTTTT
NA	TRBV14	TRBD1	TRBJ2-1	CASSPPGQLSYNEQFF	TGTGCCAGCAGCCCTCCGGGACAGCTCTCCTACAATGAGCAGTTCTTC
NA	TRBV6-1	NA	TRBJ1-2	CASSESVAWDGYGYTF	TGTGCCAGCAGTGAAAGTGTTGCGTGGGACGGCTATGGCTACACCTTC
NA	TRBV3-1/TRBV3-2	TRBD2	TRBJ2-1	CASSRGGGDNEQFF	TGTGCCAGCAGCCGCGGGGGAGGGGACAATGAGCAGTTCTTC
NA	TRBV7-3	NA	TRBJ2-7	CASSLDSYYEQYF	TGTGCCAGCAGCTTGGACAGCTACTACGAGCAGTACTTC
NA	TRBV6-5	TRBD1	TRBJ1-1	CASSPGQKNTEAFF	TGTGCCAGCAGTCCGGGACAGAAGAACACTGAAGCTTTCTTT
NA	TRBV28	NA	TRBJ2-6	CATLLHSGANVLTF	TGTGCCACCCTCCTGCACTCTGGGGCCAACGTCCTGACTTTC
NA	TRBV19	NA	TRBJ1-5	CASSLWDDSNQPQHF	TGTGCCAGTAGCCTGTGGGACGATAGCAATCAGCCCCAGCATTTT
NA	TRBV7-3	NA	TRBJ1-5	CASSLNSSNQPQHF	TGTGCCAGCAGCCTCAACAGTAGCAATCAGCCCCAGCATTTT
once	TRBV2	NA	TRBJ1-1	CASRERPGPSPGAFF	TGTGCCAGCAGGGAAAGACCGGGACCGTCCCCGGGCGCTTTCTTT
NA	TRBV7-2	TRBD2	TRBJ2-3	CASGREFATDTQYF	TGTGCCAGCGGGCGGGAGTTCGCAACAGATACGCAGTATTTT
NA	TRBV12-5	NA	TRBJ2-7	CASGLGSGSSYEQYF	TGTGCTAGTGGTTTGGGGTCGGGGAGCTCCTACGAGCAGTACTTC
NA	TRBV11-2	TRBD2	TRBJ2-3	CASSLLAGAGTQYF	TGTGCCAGCAGCTTACTAGCGGGAGCGGGTACGCAGTATTTT
NA	TRBV6-5	TRBD1	TRBJ1-2	CASSRDRAVGYGYTF	TGTGCCAGCAGCCGGGACAGGGCAGTCGGCTATGGCTACACCTTC